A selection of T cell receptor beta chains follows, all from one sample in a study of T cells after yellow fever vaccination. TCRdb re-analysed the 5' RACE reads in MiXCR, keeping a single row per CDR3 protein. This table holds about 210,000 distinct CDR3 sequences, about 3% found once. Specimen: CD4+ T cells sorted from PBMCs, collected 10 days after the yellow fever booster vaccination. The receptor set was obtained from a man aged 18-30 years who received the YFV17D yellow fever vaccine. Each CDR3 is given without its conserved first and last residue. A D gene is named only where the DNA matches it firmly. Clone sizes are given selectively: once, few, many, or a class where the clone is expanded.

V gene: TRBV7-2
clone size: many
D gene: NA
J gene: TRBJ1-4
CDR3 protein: ASSLALDEKLF

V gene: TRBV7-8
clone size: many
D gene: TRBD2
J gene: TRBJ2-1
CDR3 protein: ASSLASGAGGRNEQF

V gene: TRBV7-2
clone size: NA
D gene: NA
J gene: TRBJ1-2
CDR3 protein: ASSLTGTYGYT

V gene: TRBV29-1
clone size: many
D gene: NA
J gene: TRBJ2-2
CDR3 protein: SVFPDTGELF

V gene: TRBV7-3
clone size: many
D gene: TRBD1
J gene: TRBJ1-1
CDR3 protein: ASSPTGDSTEAF

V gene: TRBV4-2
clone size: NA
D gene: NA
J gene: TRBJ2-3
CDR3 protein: ASSAWPDTQY

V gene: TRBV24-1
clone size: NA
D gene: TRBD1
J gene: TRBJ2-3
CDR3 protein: ATGQGLGDTQY

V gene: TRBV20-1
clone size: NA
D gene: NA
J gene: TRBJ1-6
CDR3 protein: SARVTGSSYNSPLH

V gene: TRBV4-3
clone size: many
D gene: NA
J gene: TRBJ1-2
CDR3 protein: ASSQEGNSNYGYT

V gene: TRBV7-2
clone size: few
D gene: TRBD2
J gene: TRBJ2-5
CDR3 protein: ASSLSRTSGGRDHATQY

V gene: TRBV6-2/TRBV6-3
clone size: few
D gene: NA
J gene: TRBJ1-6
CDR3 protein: ASRYQGFNSPLH

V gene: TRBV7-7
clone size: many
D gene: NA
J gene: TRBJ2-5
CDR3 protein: ASSPESTGTQY

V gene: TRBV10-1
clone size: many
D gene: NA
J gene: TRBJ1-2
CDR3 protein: ASGTGTYGYT

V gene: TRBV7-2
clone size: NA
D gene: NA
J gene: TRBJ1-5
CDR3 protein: ASSPDGTNQPQH

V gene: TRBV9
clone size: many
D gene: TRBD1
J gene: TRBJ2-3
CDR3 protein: ASSVGGQGGDTQY

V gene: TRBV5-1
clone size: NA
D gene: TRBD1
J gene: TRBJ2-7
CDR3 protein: ASRGTVQSNEQY

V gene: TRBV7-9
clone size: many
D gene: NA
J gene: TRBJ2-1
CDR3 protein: ASSLSQVTNEQF

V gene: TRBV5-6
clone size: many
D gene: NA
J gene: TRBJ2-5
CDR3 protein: ASSQLVRDYQETQY

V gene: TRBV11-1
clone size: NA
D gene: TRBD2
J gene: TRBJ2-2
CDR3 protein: ASSLASSGGINTGELF

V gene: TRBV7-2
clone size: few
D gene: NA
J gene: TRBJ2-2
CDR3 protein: ASSQRQTGELF

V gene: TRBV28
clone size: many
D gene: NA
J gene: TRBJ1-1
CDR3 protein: ASSKTVAPEAF

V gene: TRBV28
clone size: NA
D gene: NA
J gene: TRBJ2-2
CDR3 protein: ASKGTNTGELF

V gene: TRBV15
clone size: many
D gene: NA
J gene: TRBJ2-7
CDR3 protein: ATSRLSRSGSYEQY

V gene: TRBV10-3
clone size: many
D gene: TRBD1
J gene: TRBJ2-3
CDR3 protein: AISGQGDTQY

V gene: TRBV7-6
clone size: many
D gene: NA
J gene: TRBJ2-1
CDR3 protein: ASSLEGPSSYNEQF

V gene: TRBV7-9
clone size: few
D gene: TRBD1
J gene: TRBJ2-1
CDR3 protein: ASSHTGDEQF

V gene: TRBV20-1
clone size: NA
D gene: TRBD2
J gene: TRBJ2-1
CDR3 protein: SAGGLAGGVNEQF

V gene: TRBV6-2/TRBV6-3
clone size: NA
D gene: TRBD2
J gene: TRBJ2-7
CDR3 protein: ASRPPGLAFYEQY

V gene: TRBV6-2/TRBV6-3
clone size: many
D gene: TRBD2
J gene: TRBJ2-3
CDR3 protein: ASSPLGLAWY

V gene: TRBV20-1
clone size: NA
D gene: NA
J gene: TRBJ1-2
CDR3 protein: SATDSLNYGYT

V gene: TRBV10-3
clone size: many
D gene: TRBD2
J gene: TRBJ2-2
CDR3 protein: AISESLAGAANTGELF

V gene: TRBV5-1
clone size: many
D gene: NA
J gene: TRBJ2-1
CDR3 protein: ASSLGAGRGGSEQF

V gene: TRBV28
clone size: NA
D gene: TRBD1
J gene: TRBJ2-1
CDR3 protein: ASSLLLGQGQNEQF

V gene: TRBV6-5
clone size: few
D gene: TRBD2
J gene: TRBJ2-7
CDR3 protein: ASRTSGRYEQY

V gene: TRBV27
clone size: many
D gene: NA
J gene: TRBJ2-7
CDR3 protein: ASSLTPQGVHEQY

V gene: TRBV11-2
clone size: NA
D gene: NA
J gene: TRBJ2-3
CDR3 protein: ASCLRQSTDTQY

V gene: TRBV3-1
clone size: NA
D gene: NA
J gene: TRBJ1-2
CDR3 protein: ASSQGTFSYGYT

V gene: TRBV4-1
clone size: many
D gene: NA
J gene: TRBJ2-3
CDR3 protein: ASSRRAPQETQY

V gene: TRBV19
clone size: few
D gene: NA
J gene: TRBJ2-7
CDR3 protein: ASSKRAGSYEQY

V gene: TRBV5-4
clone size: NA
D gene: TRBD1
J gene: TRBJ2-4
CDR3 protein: ASSLAKQGLAKNIQY

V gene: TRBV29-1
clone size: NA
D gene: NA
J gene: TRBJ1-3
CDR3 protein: SAGTGNTIY

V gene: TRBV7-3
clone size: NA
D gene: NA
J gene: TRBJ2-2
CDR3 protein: ASSLKALANTGELF

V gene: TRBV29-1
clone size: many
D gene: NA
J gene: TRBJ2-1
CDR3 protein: SVEDRYIHEQF

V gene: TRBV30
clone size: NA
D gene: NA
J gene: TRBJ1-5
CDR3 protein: AWSAGGIGNQPQH

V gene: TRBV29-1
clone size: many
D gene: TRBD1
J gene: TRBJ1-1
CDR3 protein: SVEASGQDTEAF

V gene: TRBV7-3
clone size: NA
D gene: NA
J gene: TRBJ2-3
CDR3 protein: TSSRDRGTDTQY

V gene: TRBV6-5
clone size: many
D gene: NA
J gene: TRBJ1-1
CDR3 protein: ASREQGYEDTEAF

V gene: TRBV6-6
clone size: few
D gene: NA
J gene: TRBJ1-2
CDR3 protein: ASSYGVYYGYT